This paragraph covers one TCR beta chain sequence. Antigen: not known. CDR1 is SQVTM and CDR2 is ANQGSEA in the germline V gene. The CDR3 runs 12 residues. Trimming left V 7 bases short and J 0 bases short, with 9 bases between. This sample stems from a study of post-analysis software for immune sequencing data. Study-wide background: Relapsing-remitting, secondary progressive and progressive-relapsing forms made up the multiple sclerosis disease courses.

Unique molecular identifiers tagged the TCR beta cDNA libraries. Yield was 450,000 to 650,000 cDNA molecules from around 0.96 to 9.9 million T cells. One entry per CDR3 protein, called by TCRdb with MiXCR from the PCR reads. The table records hundreds of thousands of distinct CDR3 sequences, around 50% of them present only once. Regarding the study as a whole: Compared against controls, patients with multiple sclerosis displayed significantly lower normalized Chao1 diversity. TRBV segments more frequent in patients than in controls numbered roughly 5 and included TRBV5-6, TRBV5-1 and TRBV20-1. Same-batch samples co-clustered strongly by F measure.

The origin of this receptor is a girl between 5 and 17 years old with multiple sclerosis. V and J are TRBV29-1 and TRBJ1-1; perhaps TRBD1 as D (5 bases). The sample consisted of blood. CDR3: CSGRVMNTEAFF. DNA of the CDR3: TGCAGCGGCAGGGTCATGAACACTGAAGCTTTCTTT.